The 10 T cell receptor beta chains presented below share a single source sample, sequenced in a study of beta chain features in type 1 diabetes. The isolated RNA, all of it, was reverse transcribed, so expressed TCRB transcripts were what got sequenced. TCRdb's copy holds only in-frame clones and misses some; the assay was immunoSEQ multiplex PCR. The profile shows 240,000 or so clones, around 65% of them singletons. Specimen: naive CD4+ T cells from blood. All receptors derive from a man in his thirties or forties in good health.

CDR3 DNA: TGCAGCGTTACAGGGGGCGTTGAGCAGTTCTTC. The encoded protein is CSVTGGVEQFF. The chain employs TRBV29-1 and TRBJ2-1, with 9 bases that match TRBD1. Germline CDR1 reads SQVTM; CDR2 reads ANQGSEA. The CDR3 totals 11 residues. V lost 5 bases and J lost 9; bases outside the gene matches: 2.

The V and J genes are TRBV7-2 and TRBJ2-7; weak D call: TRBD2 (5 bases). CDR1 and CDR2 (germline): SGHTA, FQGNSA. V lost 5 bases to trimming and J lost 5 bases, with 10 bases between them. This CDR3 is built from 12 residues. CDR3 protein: CASSPGLHEQYF. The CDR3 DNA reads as TGTGCCAGCAGCCCAGGACTTCACGAGCAGTACTTC. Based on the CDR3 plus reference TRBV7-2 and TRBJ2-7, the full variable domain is GAGVSQSPSNKVTEKGKDVELRCDPISGHTALYWYRQSLGQGLEFLIYFQGNSAPDKSGLPSDRFSAERTGGSVSTLTIQRTQQEDSAVYLCASSPGLHEQYFGPGTRLTVT.

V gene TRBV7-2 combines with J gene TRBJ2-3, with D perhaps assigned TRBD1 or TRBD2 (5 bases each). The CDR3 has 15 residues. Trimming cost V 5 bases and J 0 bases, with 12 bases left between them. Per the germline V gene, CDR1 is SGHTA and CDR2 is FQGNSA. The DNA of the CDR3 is TGTGCCAGCAGCCGTACGGGGCCAAGCACAGATACGCAGTATTTT. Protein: CASSRTGPSTDTQYF. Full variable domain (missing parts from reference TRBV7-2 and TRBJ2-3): GAGVSQSPSNKVTEKGKDVELRCDPISGHTALYWYRQSLGQGLEFLIYFQGNSAPDKSGLPSDRFSAERTGGSVSTLTIQRTQQEDSAVYLCASSRTGPSTDTQYFGPGTRLTVL.

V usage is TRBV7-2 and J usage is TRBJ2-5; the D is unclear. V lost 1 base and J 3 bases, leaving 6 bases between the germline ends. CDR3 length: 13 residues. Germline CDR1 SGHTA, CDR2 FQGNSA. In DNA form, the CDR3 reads TGTGCCAGCAGCTTAGACCAGGAAGAGACCCAGTACTTC. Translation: CASSLDQEETQYF.

The CDR3 DNA follows: TGTGCCACCCTAGGTTCCGCAGATACGCAGTATTTT. This gives the protein CATLGSADTQYF. This rearrangement joins TRBV25-1 to TRBJ2-3; no clear D. Trimming cost V 10 bases and J 4 bases, with 12 bases left between them. Germline V gene data show CDR1 as MGHDK and CDR2 as SYGVNS. This CDR3 comprises 12 residues.

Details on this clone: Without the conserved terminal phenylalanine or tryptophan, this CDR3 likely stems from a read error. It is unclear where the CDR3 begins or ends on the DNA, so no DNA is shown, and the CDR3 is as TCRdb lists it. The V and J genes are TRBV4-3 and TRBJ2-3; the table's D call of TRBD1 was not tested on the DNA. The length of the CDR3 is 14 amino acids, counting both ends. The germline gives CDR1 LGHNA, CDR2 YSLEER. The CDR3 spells CASSRSGQGDLGPI.

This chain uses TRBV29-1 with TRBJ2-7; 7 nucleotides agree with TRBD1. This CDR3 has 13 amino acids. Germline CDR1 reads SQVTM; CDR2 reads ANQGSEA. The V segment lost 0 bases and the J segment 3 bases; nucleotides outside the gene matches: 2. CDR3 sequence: CSVEENRGYEQYF. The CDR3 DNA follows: TGCAGCGTTGAAGAGAACAGGGGCTACGAGCAGTACTTC.

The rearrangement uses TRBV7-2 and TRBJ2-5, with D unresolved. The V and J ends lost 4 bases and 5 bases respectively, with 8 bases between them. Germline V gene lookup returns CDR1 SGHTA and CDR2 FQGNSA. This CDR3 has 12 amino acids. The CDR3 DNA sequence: TGTGCCAGCAGCTCCTTCGTGGAGACCCAGTACTTC. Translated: CASSSFVETQYF.

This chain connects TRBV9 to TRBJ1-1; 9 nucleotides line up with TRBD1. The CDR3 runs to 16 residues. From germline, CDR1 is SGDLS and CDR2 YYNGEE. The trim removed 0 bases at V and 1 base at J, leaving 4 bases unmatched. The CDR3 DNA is TGTGCCAGCAGCGTAGGGACAGGGGCCAAGAACACTGAAGCTTTCTTT. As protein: CASSVGTGAKNTEAFF.

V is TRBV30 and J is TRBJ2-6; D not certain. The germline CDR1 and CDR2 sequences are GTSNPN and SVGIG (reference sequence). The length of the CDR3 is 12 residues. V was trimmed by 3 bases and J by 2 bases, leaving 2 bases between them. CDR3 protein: CAWRAGANVLTF. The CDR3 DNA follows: TGTGCCTGGAGAGCTGGGGCCAACGTCCTGACTTTC.